This T cell receptor (beta chain) was captured by sequencing in a study of PD-L1 blockade in urothelial cancer. Study in general: Timepoints chosen for blood analysis were 3 weeks (second dose) and 6 weeks after treatment start. T cells numbered a median of about 140,000 in the blood samples.

V was clipped by 0 bases and J by 4 bases, with 13 bases between them. The CDR3 is 15 residues long. CDR1 LNHNV and CDR2 YYDKDF come from the germline V gene (reference sequence). Added to each PCR by spiking were synthetic TCR analog templates. Only in-frame clones appear in the TCRdb table, and some are missing; sequencing was by immunoSEQ multiplex PCR. Among just under 65,000 clones listed, 80% to 90% were seen once. In its sample, this clone was seen once. Sample time point: pretreatment peripheral blood. The sequencing used PBMCs, collected around atezolizumab (anti-PD-L1) treatment. The sequence derives from a man between 65 and 85 years old with urothelial cancer. The chain employs TRBV15 and TRBJ2-7; D is perhaps TRBD1 (6 bases). The CDR3 loop is CATSREVGTFYEQYF. CDR3 sequence (DNA): TGTGCCACCAGCAGAGAAGTTGGGACATTTTACGAGCAGTACTTC.